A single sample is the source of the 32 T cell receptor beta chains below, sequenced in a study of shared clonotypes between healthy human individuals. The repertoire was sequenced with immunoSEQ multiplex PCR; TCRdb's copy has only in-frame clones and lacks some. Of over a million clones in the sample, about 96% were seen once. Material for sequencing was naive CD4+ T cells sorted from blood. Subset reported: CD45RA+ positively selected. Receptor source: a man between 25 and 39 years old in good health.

The CDR3 loop is CAWSGPTGIRPQHF. CDR3 bases: TGTGCCTGGAGTGGCCCGACAGGGATCAGGCCCCAGCATTTT. The chain carries TRBV30 and TRBJ1-5; 7 bases are shared with TRBD1. Germline lookup yields CDR1 GTSNPN and CDR2 SVGIG (reference sequence). The CDR3 sequence is 14 residues long. V lost 1 base, J lost 9 bases, and 9 bases stayed unmatched.

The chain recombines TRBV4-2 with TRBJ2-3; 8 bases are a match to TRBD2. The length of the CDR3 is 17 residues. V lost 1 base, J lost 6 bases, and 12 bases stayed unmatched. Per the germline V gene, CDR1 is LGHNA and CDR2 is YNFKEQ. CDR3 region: CASSQGRGLATDDTQYF. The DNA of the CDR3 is TGTGCCAGCAGCCAAGGACGAGGACTAGCCACGGACGATACGCAGTATTTT.

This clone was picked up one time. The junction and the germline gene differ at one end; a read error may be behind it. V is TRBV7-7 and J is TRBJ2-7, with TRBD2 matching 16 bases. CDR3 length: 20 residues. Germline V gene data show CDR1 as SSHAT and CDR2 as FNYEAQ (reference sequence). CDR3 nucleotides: TGTGCTAGCAGCCTGTCTTCGGGACTAGCGGGAGGGCCAGGAACTTACGAGCAGTACTTC. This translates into CASSLSSGLAGGPGTYEQYF.

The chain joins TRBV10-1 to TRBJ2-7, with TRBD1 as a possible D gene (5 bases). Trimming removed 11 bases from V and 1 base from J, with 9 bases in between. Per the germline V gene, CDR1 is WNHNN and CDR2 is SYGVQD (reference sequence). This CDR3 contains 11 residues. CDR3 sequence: CASQGSYEQYF. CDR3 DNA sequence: TGCGCCTCTCAGGGTTCCTACGAGCAGTACTTC.

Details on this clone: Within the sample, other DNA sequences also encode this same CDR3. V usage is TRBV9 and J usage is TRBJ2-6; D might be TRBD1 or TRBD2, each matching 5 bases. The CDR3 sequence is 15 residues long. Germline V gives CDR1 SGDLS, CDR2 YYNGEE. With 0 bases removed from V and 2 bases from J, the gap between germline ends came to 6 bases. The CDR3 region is CASSVGGAGANVLTF. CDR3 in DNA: TGTGCCAGCAGCGTAGGAGGGGCTGGGGCCAACGTCCTGACTTTC. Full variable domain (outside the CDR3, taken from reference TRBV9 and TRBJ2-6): DSGVTQTPKHLITATGQRVTLRCSPRSGDLSVYWYQQSLDQGLQFLIQYYNGEERAKGNILERFSAQQFPDLHSELNLSSLELGDSALYFCASSVGGAGANVLTFGAGSRLTVL.

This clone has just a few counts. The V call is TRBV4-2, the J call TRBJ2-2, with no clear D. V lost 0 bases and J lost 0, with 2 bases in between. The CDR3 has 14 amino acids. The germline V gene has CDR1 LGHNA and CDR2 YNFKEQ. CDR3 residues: CASSQDPNTGELFF. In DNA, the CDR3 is TGTGCCAGCAGCCAAGATCCGAACACCGGGGAGCTGTTTTTT.

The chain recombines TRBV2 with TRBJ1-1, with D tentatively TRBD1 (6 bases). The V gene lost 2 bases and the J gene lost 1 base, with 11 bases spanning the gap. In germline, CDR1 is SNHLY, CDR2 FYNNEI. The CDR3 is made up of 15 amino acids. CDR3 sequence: CASSEIGGPNTEAFF. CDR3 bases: TGTGCCAGCAGTGAAATCGGGGGCCCGAACACTGAAGCTTTCTTT.

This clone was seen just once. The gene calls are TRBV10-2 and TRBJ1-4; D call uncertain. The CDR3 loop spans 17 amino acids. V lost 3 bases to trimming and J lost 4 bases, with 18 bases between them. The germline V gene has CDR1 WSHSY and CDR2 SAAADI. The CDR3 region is CASSDRLIVSNNEKLFF. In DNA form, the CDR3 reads TGCGCCAGCAGTGACCGCTTGATCGTGAGCAATAATGAAAAACTGTTTTTT.

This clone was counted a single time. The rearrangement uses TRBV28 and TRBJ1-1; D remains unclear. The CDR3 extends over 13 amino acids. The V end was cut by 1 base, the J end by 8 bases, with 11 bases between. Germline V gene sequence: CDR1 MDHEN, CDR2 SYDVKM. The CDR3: CASSLFSALEAFF. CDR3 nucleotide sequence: TGTGCCAGCAGTTTATTTTCGGCGCTCGAAGCTTTCTTT.

The CDR3 DNA is TGCGCCAGCAGTGAGTTGGCAGGGGGTTACGAGACCCAGTACTTC. Translation: CASSELAGGYETQYF. V is TRBV10-1 and J is TRBJ2-5; TRBD1 matches 7 bases. V was pared by 1 base and J by 5 bases, with 7 bases of the junction left unmatched. Per the germline V gene, CDR1 is WNHNN and CDR2 is SYGVQD (reference sequence). The CDR3 length is 15 residues.

The CDR3 bases are TGTGCCAGTAGTATAGGGAGGGGGCAGGGGAATTCGGAGACCCAGTACTTC. Its protein product is CASSIGRGQGNSETQYF. This chain links TRBV19 with TRBJ2-5; a weak D match, TRBD1 (7 bases). From germline, CDR1 is LNHDA and CDR2 SQIVND (reference sequence). The CDR3 extends over 17 amino acids. The V end lost 1 base, the J end lost 5 bases, and 20 bases lay between the germline ends.

CDR3 region: CAWRGLTEAFF. The CDR3 DNA reads as TGTGCCTGGAGAGGACTCACTGAAGCTTTCTTT. V is TRBV30 and J is TRBJ1-1, with D uncertain. The CDR3 runs to 11 residues. Germline CDR1 and CDR2: GTSNPN and SVGIG (reference sequence). Trimming took 3 bases from V and 4 from J, leaving 6 bases between them.

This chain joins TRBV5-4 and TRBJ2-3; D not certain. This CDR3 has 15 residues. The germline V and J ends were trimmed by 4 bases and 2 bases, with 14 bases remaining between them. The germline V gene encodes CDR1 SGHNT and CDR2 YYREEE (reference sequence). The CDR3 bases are TGTGCCAGCAGCAACCCCCAGGACCCCACAGATACGCAGTATTTT. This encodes CASSNPQDPTDTQYF.

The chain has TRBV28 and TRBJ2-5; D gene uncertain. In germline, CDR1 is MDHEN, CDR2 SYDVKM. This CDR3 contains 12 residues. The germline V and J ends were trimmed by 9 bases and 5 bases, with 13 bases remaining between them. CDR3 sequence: CASSKGWETQYF. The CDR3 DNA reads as TGTGCCAGTTCGAAGGGTTGGGAGACCCAGTACTTC.

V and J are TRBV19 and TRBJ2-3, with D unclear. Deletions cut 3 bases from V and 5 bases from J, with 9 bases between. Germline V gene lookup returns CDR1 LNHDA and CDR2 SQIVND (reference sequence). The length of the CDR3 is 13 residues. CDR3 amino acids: CASSMTAQDTQYF. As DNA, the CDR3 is TGTGCCAGTAGTATGACGGCTCAAGATACGCAGTATTTT. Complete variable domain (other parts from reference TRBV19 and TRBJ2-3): DGGITQSPKYLFRKEGQNVTLSCEQNLNHDAMYWYRQDPGQGLRLIYYSQIVNDFQKGDIAEGYSVSREKKESFPLTVTSAQKNPTAFYLCASSMTAQDTQYFGPGTRLTVL.

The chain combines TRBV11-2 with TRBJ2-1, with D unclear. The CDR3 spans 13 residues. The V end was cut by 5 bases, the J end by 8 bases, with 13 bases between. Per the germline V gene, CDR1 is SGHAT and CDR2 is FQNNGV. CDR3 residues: CASSPPDRHEQFF. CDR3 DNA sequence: TGTGCCAGCAGCCCTCCCGATAGGCATGAGCAGTTCTTC.

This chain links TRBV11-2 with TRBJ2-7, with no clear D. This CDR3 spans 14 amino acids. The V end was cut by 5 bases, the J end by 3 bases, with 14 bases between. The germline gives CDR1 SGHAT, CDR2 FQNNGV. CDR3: CASSVNGGNYEQYF. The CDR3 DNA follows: TGTGCCAGCAGCGTCAACGGCGGTAACTACGAGCAGTACTTC. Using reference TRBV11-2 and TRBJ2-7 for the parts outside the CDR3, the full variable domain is EAGVAQSPRYKIIEKRQSVAFWCNPISGHATLYWYQQILGQGPKLLIQFQNNGVVDDSQLPKDRFSAERLKGVDSTLKIQPAKLEDSAVYLCASSVNGGNYEQYFGPGTRLTVT.

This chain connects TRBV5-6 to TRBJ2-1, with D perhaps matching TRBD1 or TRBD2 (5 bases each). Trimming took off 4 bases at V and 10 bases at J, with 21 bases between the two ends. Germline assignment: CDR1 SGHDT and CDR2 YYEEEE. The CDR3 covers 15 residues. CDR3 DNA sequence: TGTGCCAGCAGCAAAGGGACCCCTCAAAGTGGGGAGCAGTTCTTC. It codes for CASSKGTPQSGEQFF.

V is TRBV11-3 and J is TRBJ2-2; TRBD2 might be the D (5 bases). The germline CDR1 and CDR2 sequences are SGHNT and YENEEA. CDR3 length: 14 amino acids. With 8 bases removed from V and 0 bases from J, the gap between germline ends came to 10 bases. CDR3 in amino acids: CASGAGPNTGELFF. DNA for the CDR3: TGTGCCAGCGGTGCGGGTCCGAACACCGGGGAGCTGTTTTTT.

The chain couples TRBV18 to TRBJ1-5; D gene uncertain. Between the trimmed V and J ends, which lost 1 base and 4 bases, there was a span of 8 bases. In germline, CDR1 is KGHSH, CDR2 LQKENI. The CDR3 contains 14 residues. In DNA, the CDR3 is TGTGCCAGCTCACCACAAGGGCAAAATCAGCCCCAGCATTTT. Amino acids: CASSPQGQNQPQHF.

For the CDR3, the DNA is TGTGCCAGCAGCTCCCAGGGGACCGGTACAAGGGAGCAGTTCTTC. Encoded protein: CASSSQGTGTREQFF. The chain joins TRBV7-3 to TRBJ2-1; tentatively, D is TRBD1 (6 bases). The CDR3 length is 15 residues. V was shortened by 4 bases and J by 10 bases, with 20 bases between the two germline ends. Germline V gene data show CDR1 as SGHTA and CDR2 as FQGTGA. Together with reference TRBV7-3 and TRBJ2-1, the CDR3 gives the full variable domain: GAGVSQTPSNKVTEKGKYVELRCDPISGHTALYWYRQSLGQGPEFLIYFQGTGAADDSGLPNDRFFAVRPEGSVSTLKIQRTERGDSAVYLCASSSQGTGTREQFFGPGTRLTVL.

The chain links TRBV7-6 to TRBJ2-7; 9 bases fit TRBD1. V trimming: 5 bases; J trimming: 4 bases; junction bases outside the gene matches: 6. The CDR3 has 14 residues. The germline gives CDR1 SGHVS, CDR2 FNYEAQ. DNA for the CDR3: TGTGCCAGCAGCGAACCGGGACAGGGTTACGAGCAGTACTTC. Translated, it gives CASSEPGQGYEQYF.

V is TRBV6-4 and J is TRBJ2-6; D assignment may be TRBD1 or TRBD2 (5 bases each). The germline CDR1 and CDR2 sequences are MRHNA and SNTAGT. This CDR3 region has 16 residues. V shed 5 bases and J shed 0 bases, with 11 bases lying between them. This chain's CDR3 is CASSFGTASGANVLTF. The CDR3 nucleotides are TGTGCCAGCAGTTTTGGGACGGCCTCTGGGGCCAACGTCCTGACTTTC.

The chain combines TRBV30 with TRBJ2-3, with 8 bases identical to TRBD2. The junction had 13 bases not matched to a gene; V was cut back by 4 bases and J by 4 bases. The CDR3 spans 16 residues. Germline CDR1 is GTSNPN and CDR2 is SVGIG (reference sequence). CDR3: CAWTQRRAGVSDTQYF. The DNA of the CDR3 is TGTGCCTGGACCCAAAGGCGAGCGGGAGTGTCAGATACGCAGTATTTT.

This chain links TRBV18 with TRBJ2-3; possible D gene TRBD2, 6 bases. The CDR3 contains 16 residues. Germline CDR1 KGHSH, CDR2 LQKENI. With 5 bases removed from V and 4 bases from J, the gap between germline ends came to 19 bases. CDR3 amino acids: CASSSPTAGWADTQYF. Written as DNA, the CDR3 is TGTGCCAGCTCATCGCCAACCGCGGGGTGGGCAGATACGCAGTATTTT.

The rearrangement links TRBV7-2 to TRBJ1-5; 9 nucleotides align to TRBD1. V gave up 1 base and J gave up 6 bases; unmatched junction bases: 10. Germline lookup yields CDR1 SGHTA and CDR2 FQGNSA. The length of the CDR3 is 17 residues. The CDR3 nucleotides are TGTGCCAGCAGCTTAGGATTATGGACAGGGGTTGCTCAGCCCCAGCATTTT. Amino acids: CASSLGLWTGVAQPQHF.

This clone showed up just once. The CDR3 reads CASSSFQGTGELFF. The CDR3 DNA reads as TGTGCCAGCAGTTCGTTTCAGGGGACCGGGGAGCTGTTTTTT. V usage is TRBV6-6 and J usage is TRBJ2-2; perhaps TRBD1 as D (6 bases). Germline V CDR1 and CDR2: MNHNY, SVGAGI (reference sequence). This CDR3 comprises 14 residues. Trimming took off 4 bases at V and 5 bases at J, with 11 bases between the two ends.

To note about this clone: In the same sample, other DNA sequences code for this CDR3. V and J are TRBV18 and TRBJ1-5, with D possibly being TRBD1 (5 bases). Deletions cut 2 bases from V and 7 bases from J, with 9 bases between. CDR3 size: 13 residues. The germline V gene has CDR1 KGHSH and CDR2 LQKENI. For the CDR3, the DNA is TGTGCCAGCTCACCAGGGGGGACCCAGCCCCAGCATTTT. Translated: CASSPGGTQPQHF.

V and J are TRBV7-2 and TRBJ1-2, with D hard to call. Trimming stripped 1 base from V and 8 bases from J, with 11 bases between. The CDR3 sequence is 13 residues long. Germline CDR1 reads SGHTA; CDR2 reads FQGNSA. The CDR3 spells CASSLDFYEGYTF. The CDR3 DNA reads TGTGCCAGCAGCTTAGACTTTTACGAAGGCTACACCTTC.

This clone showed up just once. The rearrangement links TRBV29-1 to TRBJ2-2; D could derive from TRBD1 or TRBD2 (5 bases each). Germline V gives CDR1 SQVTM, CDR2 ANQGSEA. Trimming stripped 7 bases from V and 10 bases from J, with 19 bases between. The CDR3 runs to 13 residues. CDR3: CSAGAQLDAELFF. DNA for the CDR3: TGCAGCGCCGGGGCGCAGCTAGATGCGGAGCTGTTTTTT.

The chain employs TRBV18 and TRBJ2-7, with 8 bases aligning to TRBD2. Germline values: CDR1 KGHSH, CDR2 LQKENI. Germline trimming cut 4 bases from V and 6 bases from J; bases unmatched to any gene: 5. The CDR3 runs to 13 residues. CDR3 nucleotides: TGTGCCAGCTCACTCGGACTAGCTGGCGAGCAGTACTTC. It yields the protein CASSLGLAGEQYF.

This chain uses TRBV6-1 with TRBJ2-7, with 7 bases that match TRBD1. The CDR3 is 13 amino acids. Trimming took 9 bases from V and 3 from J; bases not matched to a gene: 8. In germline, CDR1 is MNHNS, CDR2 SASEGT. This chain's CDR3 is CASAGTVVYEQYF. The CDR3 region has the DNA TGTGCCAGTGCCGGGACAGTAGTCTACGAGCAGTACTTC.